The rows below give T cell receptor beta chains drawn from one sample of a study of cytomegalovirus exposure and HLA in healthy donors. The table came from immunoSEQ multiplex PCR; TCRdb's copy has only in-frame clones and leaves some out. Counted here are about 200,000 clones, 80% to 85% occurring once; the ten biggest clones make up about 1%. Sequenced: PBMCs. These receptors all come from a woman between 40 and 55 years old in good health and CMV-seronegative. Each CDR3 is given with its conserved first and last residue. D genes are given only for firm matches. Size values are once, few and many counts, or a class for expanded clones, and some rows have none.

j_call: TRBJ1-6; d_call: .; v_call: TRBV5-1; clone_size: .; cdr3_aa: CASSLDSYNSPLHF; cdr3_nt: TGCGCCAGCAGCTTGGACAGTTATAATTCACCCCTCCACTTT
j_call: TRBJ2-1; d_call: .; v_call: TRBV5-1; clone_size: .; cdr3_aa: CASSLYPGGNEQFF; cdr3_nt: TGCGCCAGCAGCTTGTATCCAGGGGGGAATGAGCAGTTCTTC
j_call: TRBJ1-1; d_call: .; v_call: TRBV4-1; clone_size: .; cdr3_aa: CASSRGQTETEAFF; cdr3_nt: TGCGCCAGCAGCCGCGGACAGACCGAGACTGAAGCTTTCTTT
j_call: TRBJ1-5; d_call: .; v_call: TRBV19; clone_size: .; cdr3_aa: CASLKNIGQLAQPQHF; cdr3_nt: TGTGCCAGCCTTAAAAATATCGGACAGCTCGCCCAGCCCCAGCATTTT
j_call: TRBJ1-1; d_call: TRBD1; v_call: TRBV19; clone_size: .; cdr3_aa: CASSLSSGTANTEAFF; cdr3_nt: TGTGCCAGTAGTCTCTCTTCGGGGACAGCAAACACTGAAGCTTTCTTT
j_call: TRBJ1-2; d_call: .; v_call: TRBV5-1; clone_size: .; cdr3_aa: CASSWGEAYGYTF; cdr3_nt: TGCGCCAGCAGCTGGGGGGAAGCCTATGGCTACACATTC
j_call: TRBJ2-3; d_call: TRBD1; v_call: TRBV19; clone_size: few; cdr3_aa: CASSVRQGMGTDTQYF; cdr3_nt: TGTGCCAGTAGTGTGCGACAGGGGATGGGGACAGATACGCAGTATTTT
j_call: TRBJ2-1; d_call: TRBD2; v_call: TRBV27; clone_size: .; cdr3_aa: CASSRPTSHGEQFF; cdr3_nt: TGTGCCAGCAGCCGCCCGACTAGCCACGGTGAGCAGTTCTTC
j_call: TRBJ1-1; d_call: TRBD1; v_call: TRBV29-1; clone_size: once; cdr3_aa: CSVDGGTGALNTEAFF; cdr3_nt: TGCAGCGTTGATGGCGGGACAGGGGCCCTGAACACTGAAGCTTTCTTT
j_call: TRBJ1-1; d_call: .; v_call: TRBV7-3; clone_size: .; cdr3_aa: CASSLKLREGVDTEAFF; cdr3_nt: TGTGCCAGCAGCTTAAAACTAAGAGAGGGTGTGGACACTGAAGCTTTCTTT
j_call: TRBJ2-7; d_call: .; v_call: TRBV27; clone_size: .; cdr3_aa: CASSGGLRSYEQYF; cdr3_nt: TGTGCCAGCAGTGGGGGACTTCGTTCCTACGAGCAGTACTTC
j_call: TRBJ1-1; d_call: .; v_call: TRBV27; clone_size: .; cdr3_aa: CASSLMGGNTEAFF; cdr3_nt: TGTGCCAGCAGTTTAATGGGGGGGAACACTGAAGCTTTCTTT
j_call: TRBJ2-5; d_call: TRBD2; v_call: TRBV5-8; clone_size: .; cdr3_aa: CASSSGLAGAQETQYF; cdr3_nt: TGTGCCAGCAGCTCAGGACTAGCGGGAGCTCAAGAGACCCAGTACTTC
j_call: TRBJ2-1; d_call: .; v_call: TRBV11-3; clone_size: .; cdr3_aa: CASSQDSLISYNEQFF; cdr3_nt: TGTGCCAGCAGCCAGGACAGTCTGATATCCTACAATGAGCAGTTCTTC
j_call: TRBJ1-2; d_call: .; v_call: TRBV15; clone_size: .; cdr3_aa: CATSREVRGYGYTF; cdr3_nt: TGTGCCACCAGCAGGGAAGTCCGGGGTTATGGCTACACCTTC
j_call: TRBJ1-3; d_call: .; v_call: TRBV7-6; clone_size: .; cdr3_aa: CASSLRPRSGDSGNTIYF; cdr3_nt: TGTGCCAGCAGCTTAAGACCTCGATCCGGGGACTCTGGAAACACCATATATTTT
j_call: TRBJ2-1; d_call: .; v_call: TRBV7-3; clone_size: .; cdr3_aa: CASSSGTYNEQFF; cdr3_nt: TGTGCCAGCAGCTCCGGGACCTACAATGAGCAGTTCTTC
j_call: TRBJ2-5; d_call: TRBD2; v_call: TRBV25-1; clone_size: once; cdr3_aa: CASSSPGTSGTETQYF; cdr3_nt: TGTGCCAGCAGTTCTCCCGGGACTAGCGGGACGGAGACCCAGTACTTC